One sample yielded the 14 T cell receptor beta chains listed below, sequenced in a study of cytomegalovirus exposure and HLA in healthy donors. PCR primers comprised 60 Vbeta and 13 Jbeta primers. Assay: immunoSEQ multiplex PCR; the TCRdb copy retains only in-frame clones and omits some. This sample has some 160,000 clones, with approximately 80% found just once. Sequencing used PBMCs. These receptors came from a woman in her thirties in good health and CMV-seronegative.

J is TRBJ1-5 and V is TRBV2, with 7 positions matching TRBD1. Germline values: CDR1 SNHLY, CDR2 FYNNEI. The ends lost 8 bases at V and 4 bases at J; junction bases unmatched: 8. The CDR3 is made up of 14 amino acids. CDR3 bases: TGTGCCAGCGTCGACAGGGATGAAAATCAGCCCCAGCATTTT. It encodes CASVDRDENQPQHF.

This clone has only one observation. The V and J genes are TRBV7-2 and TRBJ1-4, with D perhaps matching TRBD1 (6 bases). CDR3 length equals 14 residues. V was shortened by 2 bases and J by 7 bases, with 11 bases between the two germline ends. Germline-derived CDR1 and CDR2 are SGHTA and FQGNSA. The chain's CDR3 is CASSLWGQGEKLFF. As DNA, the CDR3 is TGTGCCAGCAGCTTATGGGGGCAGGGTGAAAAACTGTTTTTT.

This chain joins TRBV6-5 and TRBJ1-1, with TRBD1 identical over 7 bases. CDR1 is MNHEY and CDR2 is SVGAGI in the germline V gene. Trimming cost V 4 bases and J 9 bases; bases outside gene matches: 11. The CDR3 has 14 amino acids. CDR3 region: CASSLDRTGLKAFF. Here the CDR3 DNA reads TGTGCCAGCAGTTTGGACAGGACGGGACTGAAAGCTTTCTTT.

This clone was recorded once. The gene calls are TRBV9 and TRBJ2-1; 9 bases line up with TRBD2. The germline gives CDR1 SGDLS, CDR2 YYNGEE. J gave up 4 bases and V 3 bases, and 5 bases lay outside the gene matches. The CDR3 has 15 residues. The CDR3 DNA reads TGTGCCAGCAGCGCTAGACTAGCGGAGTACAATGAGCAGTTCTTC. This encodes CASSARLAEYNEQFF.

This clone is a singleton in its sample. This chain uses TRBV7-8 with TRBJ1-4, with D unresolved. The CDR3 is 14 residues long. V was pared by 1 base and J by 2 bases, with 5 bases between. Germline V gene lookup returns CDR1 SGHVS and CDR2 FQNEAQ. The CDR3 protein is CASSLEQTNEKLFF. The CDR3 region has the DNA TGTGCCAGCAGCTTAGAACAGACTAATGAAAAACTGTTTTTT. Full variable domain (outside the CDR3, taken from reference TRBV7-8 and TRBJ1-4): GAGVSQSPRYKVAKRGQDVALRCDPISGHVSLFWYQQALGQGPEFLTYFQNEAQLDKSGLPSDRFFAERPEGSVSTLKIQRTQQEDSAVYLCASSLEQTNEKLFFGSGTQLSVL.

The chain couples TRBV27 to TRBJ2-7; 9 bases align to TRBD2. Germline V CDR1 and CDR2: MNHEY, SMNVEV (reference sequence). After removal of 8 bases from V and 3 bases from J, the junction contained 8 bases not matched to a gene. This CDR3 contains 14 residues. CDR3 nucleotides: TGTGCCAGCTCAAGGCGGGAGGGCCGCTACGAGCAGTACTTC. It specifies CASSRREGRYEQYF.

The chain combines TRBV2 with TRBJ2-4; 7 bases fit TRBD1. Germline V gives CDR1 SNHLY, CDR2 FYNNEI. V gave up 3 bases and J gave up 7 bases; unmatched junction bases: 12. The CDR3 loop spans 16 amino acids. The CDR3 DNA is TGTGCCAGCAGTGAGGTCACAGGGGTGGGGGATAACATTCAGTACTTC. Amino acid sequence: CASSEVTGVGDNIQYF.

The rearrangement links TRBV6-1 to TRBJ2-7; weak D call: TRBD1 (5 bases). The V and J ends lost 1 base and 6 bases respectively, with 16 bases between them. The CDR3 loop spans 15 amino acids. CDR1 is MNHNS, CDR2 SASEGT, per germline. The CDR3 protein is CASSEVWQGGFEQYF. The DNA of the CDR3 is TGTGCCAGCAGTGAAGTCTGGCAGGGTGGATTCGAGCAGTACTTC.

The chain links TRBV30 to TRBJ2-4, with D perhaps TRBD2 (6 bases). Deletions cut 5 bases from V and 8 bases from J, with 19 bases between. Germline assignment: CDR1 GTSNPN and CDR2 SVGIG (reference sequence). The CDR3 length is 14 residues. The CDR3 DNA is TGTGCCTGGTCGCCGGTCGCGCCGGGGGACATTCAGTACTTC. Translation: CAWSPVAPGDIQYF.

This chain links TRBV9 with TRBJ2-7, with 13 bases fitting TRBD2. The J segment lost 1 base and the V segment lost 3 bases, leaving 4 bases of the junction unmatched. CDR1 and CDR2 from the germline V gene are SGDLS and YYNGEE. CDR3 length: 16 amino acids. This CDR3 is CASSGLAGGPSYEQYF. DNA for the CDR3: TGTGCCAGCAGCGGACTAGCGGGGGGCCCTTCCTACGAGCAGTACTTC.

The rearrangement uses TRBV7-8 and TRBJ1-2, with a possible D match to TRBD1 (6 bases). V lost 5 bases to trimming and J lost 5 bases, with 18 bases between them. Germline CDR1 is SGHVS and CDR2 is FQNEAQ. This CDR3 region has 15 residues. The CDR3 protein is CASSATGAQGYGYTF. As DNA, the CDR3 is TGTGCCAGCAGCGCCACAGGTGCTCAGGGGTATGGCTACACCTTC.

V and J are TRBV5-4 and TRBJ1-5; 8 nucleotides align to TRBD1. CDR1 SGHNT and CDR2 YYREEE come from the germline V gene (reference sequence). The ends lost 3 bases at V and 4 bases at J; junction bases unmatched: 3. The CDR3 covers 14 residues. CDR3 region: CASSYGQGNQPQHF. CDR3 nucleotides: TGTGCCAGCAGCTACGGACAGGGAAATCAGCCCCAGCATTTT.

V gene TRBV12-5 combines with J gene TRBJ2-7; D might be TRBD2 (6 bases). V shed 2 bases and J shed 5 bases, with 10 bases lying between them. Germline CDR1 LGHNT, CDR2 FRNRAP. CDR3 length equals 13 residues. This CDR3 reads CASGLKEGNEQYF. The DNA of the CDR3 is TGTGCTAGTGGTTTGAAGGAGGGCAACGAGCAGTACTTC.

The CDR3 nucleotides read TGTGCCAGCACCAACAGGGGAGTTAGCTACGAGCAGTACTTC. Protein product: CASTNRGVSYEQYF. This rearrangement joins TRBV28 to TRBJ2-7, with 7 bases fitting TRBD1. Per the germline V gene, CDR1 is MDHEN and CDR2 is SYDVKM. The CDR3 consists of 14 residues. V shed 7 bases and J 3 bases; nucleotides not matched to a gene: 9.